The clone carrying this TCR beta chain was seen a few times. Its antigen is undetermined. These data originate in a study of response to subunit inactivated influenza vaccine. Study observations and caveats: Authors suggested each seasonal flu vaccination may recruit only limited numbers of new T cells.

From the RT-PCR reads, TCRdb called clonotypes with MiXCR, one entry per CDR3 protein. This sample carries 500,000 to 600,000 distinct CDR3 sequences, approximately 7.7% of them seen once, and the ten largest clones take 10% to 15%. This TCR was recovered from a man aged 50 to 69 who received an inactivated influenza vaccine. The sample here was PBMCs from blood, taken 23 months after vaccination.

The CDR3 sequence: CSVGSSSGRREQFF. As DNA, the CDR3 is TGCAGCGTTGGAAGTTCTAGCGGGAGACGGGAGCAGTTCTTC. This chain joins TRBV29-1 and TRBJ2-1; 10 bases map to TRBD2. The junction had 10 bases not matched to a gene; V was cut back by 4 bases and J by 10 bases. Germline V gene data show CDR1 as SQVTM and CDR2 as ANQGSEA. The length of the CDR3 is 14 residues.